These T cell receptor beta chains were read from a single sample in a study of T-cell memory formation after mild COVID-19. TCRdb re-called the 5' RACE reads through MiXCR, storing one row per CDR3 protein. The sample contains 200,000 to 250,000 distinct CDR3 sequences, roughly 9.4% of which appear only once. The sample consisted of PBMCs or a T cell subset sorted from them (not recorded which). These receptors all come from a young man who had mild COVID-19 (a few samples of this study predate the infection). Cell type and time point are not known. CDR3s leave out the opening cysteine and the closing phenylalanine or tryptophan. A clone size is listed for some rows: how often the clone was seen (once, few, many), or a class if it is expanded.

CDR3 length	clone size	V gene	J gene	CDR3 protein
11	many	TRBV11-2	TRBJ2-3	ASSWDSTDTQY
13	NA	TRBV7-6	TRBJ1-1	ASSLGTREASEAF
12	few	TRBV4-2	TRBJ1-6	ASSVQGSDSPLH
12	few	TRBV12-3/TRBV12-4	TRBJ1-2	ASSRDRVAYGYT
13	few	TRBV9	TRBJ2-3	ASSAGPAPTDTQY
15	many	TRBV6-2/TRBV6-3	TRBJ2-7	ASKKMGTRGSAYEQY
11	NA	TRBV10-3	TRBJ2-7	AARGDRSYEQY
13	few	TRBV9	TRBJ1-1	ASSPRWAGGTEAF
14	few	TRBV4-1	TRBJ1-3	ASSRGGANSGNTIY
12	NA	TRBV5-6	TRBJ2-5	ASSLGTTPETQY
16	few	TRBV6-2/TRBV6-3	TRBJ1-2	ASSFSARGQAANYGYT
14	many	TRBV7-2	TRBJ2-6	ASSLSRGSGANVLT
13	NA	TRBV20-1	TRBJ2-3	SAWTGTTSTDTQY
16	NA	TRBV20-1	TRBJ2-2	SALSKITGGLNTGELF
12	NA	TRBV10-3	TRBJ1-6	ASRGAVGNSPLH
10	NA	TRBV2	TRBJ2-1	ASSEGGSEQF
12	NA	TRBV7-9	TRBJ1-1	ASSLWTVNTEAF
10	many	TRBV6-6	TRBJ1-5	GAAVGGQPQH
13	few	TRBV4-1	TRBJ2-4	ASSQVGRGRNIQY
15	NA	TRBV7-9	TRBJ2-3	ASSLPRLAGGGDTQY
14	few	TRBV5-1	TRBJ2-2	ASSLTGNPSTGELF
14	NA	TRBV4-1	TRBJ1-2	ASSQEPTGSLSGYT
13	NA	TRBV5-5	TRBJ2-3	ASSLAGGGFDTQY